This T cell receptor beta chain appears in the sequencing data of a study of T-cell memory formation after mild COVID-19 (dated by TCRdb to 2020 to 2023). Regarding the study in general: Most TCR sequence clusters were specific to one of the two donors. Two young, previously healthy adult volunteers, one female and one male, were included in the cohort. In two donors, T-cell clones that expanded and contracted after mild COVID-19 were followed by sequencing TCRalpha and TCRbeta repertoires longitudinally.

On this clonotype: The antigen it binds to is not known. No base qualities exist here, and no much larger clone lies one base off it.

For CDR1 and CDR2, the germline V gene lists MDHEN and SYDVKM. Including the terminal cysteine and phenylalanine, the CDR3 comprises 16 residues. Just the 48-base CDR3 DNA is kept, in frame starting at base 1. A distance of 20 bases separates the germline ends of V and J, which lose 8 bases and 1 base respectively. Ficoll-Paque density gradient centrifugation was used to isolate PBMCs. General conclusions and limits of the study: Whether the second-wave clones peaking on day 37 were SARS-CoV-2 specific was not confirmed. Balanced CD4/CD8 phenotypes were observed for clones contracting from day 15 to 85, whereas a bias towards CD4+ was observed for a second wave of clones expanding from day 15 to 37. The detection of some responding clones in pre-infection memory suggests that pre-existing cross-reactive memory T cells joined the SARS-CoV-2 response. Contracting CD4+ clones appeared mostly in the CM and EM memory subsets, whereas CD8+ clones were enriched in EMRA. Only a couple of mild cases were covered by the study, and larger cohorts that include severe cases with pre-infection samples were considered necessary.

Sequencer: Illumina NovaSeq 6000. cDNA libraries for TCRalpha and TCRbeta were prepared by 5'RACE using constant-segment primers, with sample barcodes and unique molecular identifiers added. Trizol reagent was used to extract RNA from every sample. The libraries were amplified in two PCR steps, and the second step added a second sample barcode and Illumina TruSeq adapters. Sequencing of libraries was performed on an Illumina NovaSeq with 2 x 150 bp paired-end reads. The published analysis was carried out like this. Demultiplexing of reads and collapsing into UMI-guided consensus sequences were performed with migec v1.2.7. Using mixcr v2.1.11, the UMI consensuses were aligned to TRA and TRB V and J templates and assembled into clonotypes. Clonotypes were classified as expanded or contracted when called significant by both edgeR and NoisET, with noise models trained on biological replicates. edgeR calls used a false discovery rate-adjusted p below 0.01 and a log2 fold-change threshold of 1. As an exploratory analysis of dynamics, max-normalized trajectories of the 1000 most abundant clonotypes were examined with PCA combined with hierarchical clustering. The CD4 or CD8 phenotype of responding clones was assigned using the separately sequenced CD4+ and CD8+ repertoires. The raw public reads went through TCRdb reprocessing: fastp at Q25, MiXCR clone calling, in-frame beta chains kept. Every distinct CDR3 protein forms one entry, paired with its most common genes and DNA. These V and J calls are TCRdb output, not the study's own analysis. For this sample the table gives hundreds of thousands of distinct CDR3 sequences, of which 20% to 25% were detected only once. Jointly, the top ten make up around 9.2% of the sample.

The sample comprised PBMCs or a T cell subset sorted from them (not recorded which). The sequence joins TRBV28 to TRBJ1-1; the D gene is possibly TRBD1, with 6 bases matching. The receptor comes from an adult woman who had mild COVID-19 (a few samples of this study predate the infection). The sample titles of this study are shuffled in the database, so cell type and time point are left out; the donor was told from shared clones. This receptor has the CDR3 CASCHLGGHKNTEAFF. In nucleotides, the sequence is TGTGCCAGCTGCCACCTGGGGGGACACAAGAACACTGAAGCTTTCTTT.